This is a list of T cell receptor beta chains from one sample in a study of cytomegalovirus exposure and HLA in healthy donors. TCRdb keeps only in-frame clones here, not all; method: immunoSEQ multiplex PCR. The sample holds 150,000 or so clones, approximately 82% seen once. The sequenced sample consisted of PBMCs. All receptors derive from a woman aged 40 to 49 in good health and CMV-seronegative. Each CDR3 is given with its conserved first and last residue. The order of the fields is V gene, D gene, J gene, clone size, CDR3 DNA, CDR3 protein. D genes are given only for firm matches. Size is omitted from some rows. Given values are once, few, many or a class for expanded clones.

v_call: TRBV6-5; d_call: -; j_call: TRBJ1-3; clone_size: -; cdr3_nt: TGTGCCAGCAGTTCTTATAGTCCTGGAAACACCATATATTTT; cdr3_aa: CASSSYSPGNTIYF
v_call: TRBV23-1; d_call: -; j_call: TRBJ1-3; clone_size: -; cdr3_nt: TGCGCCAGCAGTCGCCCCTATTATAGAAACACCATATATTTT; cdr3_aa: CASSRPYYRNTIYF
v_call: TRBV5-4; d_call: -; j_call: TRBJ2-5; clone_size: -; cdr3_nt: TGTGCCAGCAGCTTCAGGGGGGAAGAGACCCAGTACTTC; cdr3_aa: CASSFRGEETQYF
v_call: TRBV13; d_call: -; j_call: TRBJ2-3; clone_size: once; cdr3_nt: TGTGCCAGCACGGGCCCGCTAGCTCGGGGCACAGATACGCAGTATTTT; cdr3_aa: CASTGPLARGTDTQYF
v_call: TRBV19; d_call: -; j_call: TRBJ1-5; clone_size: once; cdr3_nt: TGTGCCAGTAGTATTTTGGGGGGAGTGGGTCAGCCCCAGCATTTT; cdr3_aa: CASSILGGVGQPQHF
v_call: TRBV5-1; d_call: -; j_call: TRBJ1-3; clone_size: -; cdr3_nt: TGCGCCAGCAGCTTGGTCCCGGGCTCTGGAAACACCATATATTTT; cdr3_aa: CASSLVPGSGNTIYF
v_call: TRBV7-2; d_call: -; j_call: TRBJ2-5; clone_size: -; cdr3_nt: TGTGCCAGCAGCCAGGGGGGAGAGACCCAGTACTTC; cdr3_aa: CASSQGGETQYF
v_call: TRBV2; d_call: -; j_call: TRBJ2-2; clone_size: -; cdr3_nt: TGTGCCAGCAGTGAAGTTCGGAATAGCCGACAGTTGACCGGGGAGCTGTTTTTT; cdr3_aa: CASSEVRNSRQLTGELFF
v_call: TRBV27; d_call: -; j_call: TRBJ2-7; clone_size: -; cdr3_nt: TGTGCCAGCAGTTTAAAACCCCGCAGTGACAGCTCCTACGAGCAGTACTTC; cdr3_aa: CASSLKPRSDSSYEQYF
v_call: TRBV4-3; d_call: TRBD1; j_call: TRBJ1-4; clone_size: -; cdr3_nt: TGCGCCAGCAGCCAAGATTGGGGGACAGGGGGCCCCACTAATGAAAAACTGTTTTTT; cdr3_aa: CASSQDWGTGGPTNEKLFF
v_call: TRBV6-5; d_call: -; j_call: TRBJ1-5; clone_size: -; cdr3_nt: TGTGCCAGCAGCCGCGACAGAGATAGCAATCAGCCCCAGCATTTT; cdr3_aa: CASSRDRDSNQPQHF
v_call: TRBV15; d_call: TRBD1; j_call: TRBJ2-6; clone_size: -; cdr3_nt: TGTGCCACCGATAAAAAACAGGGGCCAATCTCTGGGGCCAACGTCCTGACTTTC; cdr3_aa: CATDKKQGPISGANVLTF
v_call: TRBV29-1; d_call: -; j_call: TRBJ2-1; clone_size: -; cdr3_nt: TGCAGCGTTGAATATATGAGCTCCTACAATGAGCAGTTCTTC; cdr3_aa: CSVEYMSSYNEQFF
v_call: TRBV18; d_call: TRBD1; j_call: TRBJ2-3; clone_size: once; cdr3_nt: TGTGCCAGCTCACCCGGGGACAGGGACACAGATACGCAGTATTTT; cdr3_aa: CASSPGDRDTDTQYF
v_call: TRBV5-1; d_call: -; j_call: TRBJ2-1; clone_size: -; cdr3_nt: TGCGCCAGCAACCCAGGGGGGATCTCCTACAATGAGCAGTTCTTC; cdr3_aa: CASNPGGISYNEQFF
v_call: TRBV5-5; d_call: -; j_call: TRBJ2-3; clone_size: -; cdr3_nt: TGTGCCAGCAGCTCGGACAGATACACAGATACGCAGTATTTT; cdr3_aa: CASSSDRYTDTQYF
v_call: TRBV6-5; d_call: -; j_call: TRBJ1-6; clone_size: few; cdr3_nt: TGTGCCAGCAGTTACGAGGGGAGGAAGGGGAGTTCACCCCTCCACTTT; cdr3_aa: CASSYEGRKGSSPLHF
v_call: TRBV28; d_call: TRBD1; j_call: TRBJ2-2; clone_size: -; cdr3_nt: TGTGCCAGCAGTCAAACACAGGGGTGGACCGGGGAGCTGTTTTTT; cdr3_aa: CASSQTQGWTGELFF
v_call: TRBV19; d_call: -; j_call: TRBJ2-2; clone_size: -; cdr3_nt: TGTGCCATCTCGGACAAGAACACCGGGGAGCTGTTTTTT; cdr3_aa: CAISDKNTGELFF
v_call: TRBV6-1; d_call: TRBD2; j_call: TRBJ2-7; clone_size: -; cdr3_nt: TGTGCCAGCAGAGCTGCGGGACTAGCGGCTTACGAGCAGTACTTC; cdr3_aa: CASRAAGLAAYEQYF
v_call: TRBV5-1; d_call: -; j_call: TRBJ2-1; clone_size: -; cdr3_nt: TGCGCCAGCAGCTTAATCGCGGGAAGCCACAATGAGCAGTTCTTC; cdr3_aa: CASSLIAGSHNEQFF
v_call: TRBV5-4; d_call: TRBD1; j_call: TRBJ1-4; clone_size: -; cdr3_nt: TGTGCCAGCAGCTTCGGCTCGGGGACAGGGGCCGGTGAAAAACTGTTTTTT; cdr3_aa: CASSFGSGTGAGEKLFF
v_call: TRBV7-2; d_call: TRBD1; j_call: TRBJ1-1; clone_size: -; cdr3_nt: TGTGCCAGCAGCAACAGACAGGGGGGCACTGAAGCTTTCTTT; cdr3_aa: CASSNRQGGTEAFF
v_call: TRBV7-2; d_call: TRBD1; j_call: TRBJ1-3; clone_size: -; cdr3_nt: TGTGCCAGCAGCTACCGACAGGGGGGCTCTGGAAACACCATATATTTT; cdr3_aa: CASSYRQGGSGNTIYF
v_call: TRBV5-6; d_call: -; j_call: TRBJ2-5; clone_size: -; cdr3_nt: TGTGCCAGCAGCTCCCGTAAAGAGACCCAGTACTTC; cdr3_aa: CASSSRKETQYF
v_call: TRBV28; d_call: TRBD1; j_call: TRBJ2-7; clone_size: -; cdr3_nt: TGTGCCAGCAGTTCCCCCGGGACAGGGCTCCACGAGCAGTACTTC; cdr3_aa: CASSSPGTGLHEQYF
v_call: TRBV7-2; d_call: -; j_call: TRBJ2-7; clone_size: -; cdr3_nt: TGTGCCAGCAGCTTAACGCGGGGGCCCTACGAGCAGTACTTC; cdr3_aa: CASSLTRGPYEQYF
v_call: TRBV5-1; d_call: -; j_call: TRBJ2-3; clone_size: -; cdr3_nt: TGCGCCAGCACCCACACAGATACGCAGTATTTT; cdr3_aa: CASTHTDTQYF
v_call: TRBV7-2; d_call: TRBD2; j_call: TRBJ2-1; clone_size: -; cdr3_nt: TGTGCCAGCAGTTTACTAGCGGGAAAGTTCTTC; cdr3_aa: CASSLLAGKFF
v_call: TRBV28; d_call: -; j_call: TRBJ2-7; clone_size: -; cdr3_nt: TGTGCCAGCAGCGGACAGAATACCTACGAGCAGTACTTC; cdr3_aa: CASSGQNTYEQYF
v_call: TRBV10-3; d_call: TRBD2; j_call: TRBJ2-7; clone_size: -; cdr3_nt: TGTGCCATCAGTGAGTCAGGGACTAGCGGTGGCTACGAGCAGTACTTC; cdr3_aa: CAISESGTSGGYEQYF